These 30 T cell receptor beta chains were all obtained from the same sample, sequenced in a study of identical twins (dated by TCRdb to 2015 to 2016). The library was built by means of 5' RACE. Sequencing instrument: Illumina HiSeq 2000. In TCRdb, the public reads were trimmed at Q25 with fastp and aligned with MiXCR, with productive beta chains retained. Merged by CDR3 protein, the rows form single entries marked with the most common genes and DNA. In this sample the table shows 1,800,000 or so distinct CDR3 sequences, roughly 35% of which occur a single time. The ten largest clones take up 0.25% to 0.3% of the sample. Input material: cord blood. These receptors were taken from a newborn girl in good health.

This clonotype was counted only a few times. This CDR3 is CAISESLGLAGAVQEQYF. CDR3 in DNA: TGTGCCATCAGTGAGTCTCTAGGACTAGCGGGAGCAGTCCAGGAGCAGTACTTC. The chain carries TRBV10-3 and TRBJ2-7, with 13 bases identical to TRBD2. CDR3 length: 18 amino acids. The germline V gene has CDR1 ENHRY and CDR2 SYGVKD. V shed 0 bases and J 7 bases; nucleotides not matched to a gene: 12.

The table lists this clonotype with many counts. This sequence joins TRBV7-2 and TRBJ2-4; tentative D call: TRBD2 (6 bases). V was pared by 1 base and J by 0 bases, with 10 bases between. This CDR3 has 16 amino acids. Germline CDR1 SGHTA, CDR2 FQGNSA. DNA of the CDR3: TGTGCCAGCAGCTTAGTCATGGGACTAGCCAAAAACATTCAGTACTTC. Translated, it gives CASSLVMGLAKNIQYF.

Ten or more counts support this clonotype. This rearrangement joins TRBV3-1 to TRBJ2-7; no clear D gene. Per germline, CDR1 LGHDT and CDR2 YNNKEL (reference sequence). The CDR3 is 12 amino acids. V lost 1 base, J lost 5 bases, and 6 bases lay in between. This CDR3 reads CASSQVSHEQYF. The CDR3 DNA follows: TGTGCCAGCAGCCAAGTTTCCCACGAGCAGTACTTC.

The chain combines TRBV20-1 with TRBJ2-3; D uncertain. The germline CDR1 and CDR2 sequences are DFQATT and SNEGSKA (reference sequence). The CDR3 spans 13 residues. Trimming stripped 5 bases from V and 2 bases from J, with 11 bases between. DNA for the CDR3: TGCAGTGCTTCTACCAGAGACACAGATACGCAGTATTTT. Translated: CSASTRDTDTQYF.

This clonotype was detected ten times or more. The chain joins TRBV4-2 to TRBJ2-7; TRBD2 aligns across 9 bases. The CDR3 is 15 amino acids. Trimming removed 3 bases from V and 0 bases from J; junction bases left unmatched: 3. Germline V gives CDR1 LGHNA, CDR2 YNFKEQ. The CDR3 DNA sequence: TGTGCCAGCAGCCAGACTAGCGGAGGCTCCTACGAGCAGTACTTC. This sequence encodes CASSQTSGGSYEQYF.

A remark on this clonotype: The junction differs from germline at one of its ends, possibly a read error. The chain uses TRBV11-2 and TRBJ2-1; D is uncertain. Germline CDR1 reads SGHAT; CDR2 reads FQNNGV. The CDR3 covers 16 residues. CDR3: CVSSLVGPTQYNEQFF. CDR3 bases: TGTGTCAGCAGCTTAGTAGGACCAACCCAATACAATGAGCAGTTCTTC.

The chain uses TRBV3-1 and TRBJ2-7, with 10 bases lining up with TRBD2. In germline, CDR1 is LGHDT, CDR2 YNNKEL (reference sequence). Losses at the gene ends were 4 bases for V and 3 bases for J; bases not matched to a gene: 9. This CDR3 has 16 amino acids. Here the CDR3 reads CASSPLAGGPIYEQYF. For the CDR3, the DNA is TGTGCCAGCAGCCCTTTAGCGGGAGGACCAATCTACGAGCAGTACTTC.

This clonotype came up a few times. The chain links TRBV7-2 to TRBJ2-7, with TRBD2 as a possible D gene (5 bases). The CDR3 sequence is 14 residues long. Trimming cost V 4 bases and J 2 bases, with 12 bases left between them. Germline V lookup: CDR1 SGHTA, CDR2 FQGNSA. In DNA, the CDR3 is TGTGCCAGCAGCTCGGGGTCGACTACCTACGAGCAGTACTTC. Protein sequence: CASSSGSTTYEQYF.

The chain joins TRBV18 to TRBJ2-1; TRBD2 agrees at 11 bases. There are 16 residues in the CDR3. In germline, CDR1 is KGHSH, CDR2 LQKENI. The ends lost 7 bases at V and 0 bases at J; junction bases unmatched: 5. This CDR3 reads CASLPSGGSSYNEQFF. The CDR3 bases are TGTGCCAGCTTACCTAGCGGGGGGAGCTCCTACAATGAGCAGTTCTTC.

This chain links TRBV6-6 with TRBJ2-3, with TRBD2 matching 8 bases. J was trimmed by 0 bases and V by 4 bases; bases with no gene match: 6. Looked up from germline, CDR1 is MNHNY and CDR2 is SVGAGI (reference sequence). This CDR3 has 16 amino acids. CDR3 nucleotides: TGTGCCAGCAGTTTCCTACTAGCGGCTAGCACAGATACGCAGTATTTT. This translates into CASSFLLAASTDTQYF.

V and J are TRBV5-1 and TRBJ2-7; TRBD2 aligns across 10 bases. CDR3 size: 15 residues. The ends lost 5 bases at V and 7 bases at J; junction bases unmatched: 12. Germline assignment: CDR1 SGHRS and CDR2 YFSETQ. CDR3 in amino acids: CASRPPSGSYNEQYF. CDR3 bases: TGCGCCAGCAGACCTCCTAGCGGGAGCTACAATGAGCAGTACTTC. Combining the CDR3 with reference TRBV5-1 and TRBJ2-7 gives the whole variable domain KAGVTQTPRYLIKTRGQQVTLSCSPISGHRSVSWYQQTPGQGLQFLFEYFSETQRNKGNFPGRFSGRQFSNSRSEMNVSTLELGDSALYLCASRPPSGSYNEQYFGPGTRLTVT.

J is TRBJ2-7 and V is TRBV20-1, with D possibly TRBD2 on 6 matching bases. Per germline, CDR1 DFQATT and CDR2 SNEGSKA (reference sequence). The CDR3 runs 13 residues. The V and J ends lost 7 bases and 0 bases respectively, with 13 bases between them. The CDR3 nucleotides are TGCAGTGGAAGGGAGGCGAGCTCCTACGAGCAGTACTTC. Protein sequence: CSGREASSYEQYF.

The rearrangement links TRBV27 to TRBJ2-1; D may correspond to TRBD1 or TRBD2 (5 bases each). In germline, CDR1 is MNHEY, CDR2 SMNVEV (reference sequence). The CDR3 runs to 16 residues. V gave up 5 bases and J gave up 13 bases, with 27 bases separating them. The CDR3 sequence is CASSIRDGPSEETQFF. CDR3 DNA sequence: TGTGCCAGCAGTATACGGGACGGACCAAGCGAAGAGACCCAGTTCTTC.

The V gene is TRBV3-1, the J gene TRBJ1-4; D is unclear. From germline, CDR1 is LGHDT and CDR2 YNNKEL (reference sequence). The CDR3 totals 12 residues. V was pared by 2 bases and J by 8 bases, with 6 bases between. The CDR3 nucleotides read TGTGCCAGCAGCCAAACCCCCGAAAAACTGTTTTTT. This translates into CASSQTPEKLFF.

V is TRBV3-1 and J is TRBJ2-3, with 8 bases that match TRBD2. Germline-derived CDR1 and CDR2 are LGHDT and YNNKEL (reference sequence). The CDR3 covers 19 residues. After removal of 3 bases from V and 4 bases from J, the junction contained 18 bases not matched to a gene. The CDR3 DNA follows: TGTGCCAGCAGCCACCGTCCCTATAAGCGGGAGCTAGACGCAGATACGCAGTATTTT. This translates into CASSHRPYKRELDADTQYF.

The chain couples TRBV11-2 to TRBJ2-5; 9 nucleotides align to TRBD2. The J segment lost 13 bases and the V segment lost 1 base, leaving 19 bases of the junction unmatched. CDR3 length: 17 amino acids. CDR1 SGHAT and CDR2 FQNNGV come from the germline V gene. DNA of the CDR3: TGTGCCAGCAGCTTAGGCCTAGCGGGAATTGCCAAAAACATTCGGTACTTC. Translation: CASSLGLAGIAKNIRYF.

V is TRBV28 and J is TRBJ2-7, with TRBD1 matching over 11 bases. Germline V gene lookup returns CDR1 MDHEN and CDR2 SYDVKM. The V and J ends lost 7 bases and 0 bases, in that order; junction bases with no gene match: 8. There are 16 residues in the CDR3. The CDR3 is CASIGQGATSSYEQYF. The CDR3 nucleotides read TGTGCCAGCATTGGACAGGGGGCGACTAGCTCCTACGAGCAGTACTTC.

The chain uses TRBV5-6 and TRBJ2-1; D may be TRBD1 (5 bases). From germline, CDR1 is SGHDT and CDR2 YYEEEE. V was shortened by 4 bases and J by 7 bases, with 12 bases between the two germline ends. This CDR3 region has 13 residues. DNA for the CDR3: TGTGCCAGCAGCGAAACGACAGAAAATGAGCAGTTCTTC. Residues: CASSETTENEQFF.

This clonotype has only a few counts. V usage is TRBV19 and J usage is TRBJ2-3, with TRBD1 as a possible D gene (5 bases). Germline loops: CDR1 LNHDA, CDR2 SQIVND (reference sequence). V lost 3 bases to trimming and J lost 6 bases, with 10 bases between them. This CDR3 region has 13 residues. The CDR3 nucleotides read TGTGCCAGTAGTATTCTCACAGGCGATACGCAGTATTTT. It specifies CASSILTGDTQYF.

Note on this clonotype: The junction departs from germline at one end; a sequencing error may be responsible. Here the CDR3 reads CASSYSRRGSYERYF. Here the CDR3 DNA reads TGTGCCAGCAGTTACTCGAGGAGGGGTTCCTACGAGCGGTACTTC. This sequence joins TRBV6-5 and TRBJ2-7, with D perhaps TRBD2 (6 bases). The CDR3 sequence is 15 residues long. The germline CDR1 and CDR2 sequences are MNHEY and SVGAGI.

This sequence joins TRBV28 and TRBJ2-4, with a possible D match to TRBD2 (5 bases). The ends were cut back, 6 bases at V and 8 bases at J, with 5 bases in the middle. Germline CDR1 reads MDHEN; CDR2 reads SYDVKM. The CDR3 covers 10 residues. The CDR3 nucleotides read TGTGCCAGCAGGAGGGACATTCAGTACTTC. Protein sequence: CASRRDIQYF.

V is TRBV20-1 and J is TRBJ1-5; D is perhaps TRBD1 (6 bases). Germline loops: CDR1 DFQATT, CDR2 SNEGSKA (reference sequence). The CDR3 covers 13 residues. Trimming removed 4 bases at V and 7 bases at J, with 14 bases between. The CDR3 spells CSANTQGRQPQHF. In DNA, the CDR3 is TGCAGTGCTAACACACAGGGCCGACAGCCCCAGCATTTT.

The J gene is TRBJ2-4, the V gene TRBV11-2; 11 positions match TRBD2. This CDR3 comprises 19 residues. Per germline, CDR1 SGHAT and CDR2 FQNNGV. V was pared by 2 bases and J by 1 base, with 10 bases of the junction left unmatched. This CDR3 is CASSLSIAGGLSAKNIQYF. The CDR3 region has the DNA TGTGCCAGCAGCTTATCGATAGCGGGGGGGCTGTCCGCCAAAAACATTCAGTACTTC. Using reference TRBV11-2 and TRBJ2-4 for the parts outside the CDR3, the full variable domain is EAGVAQSPRYKIIEKRQSVAFWCNPISGHATLYWYQQILGQGPKLLIQFQNNGVVDDSQLPKDRFSAERLKGVDSTLKIQPAKLEDSAVYLCASSLSIAGGLSAKNIQYFGAGTRLSVL.

This clonotype came up a few times. The chain employs TRBV28 and TRBJ2-1, with 7 bases that match TRBD2. In germline, CDR1 is MDHEN, CDR2 SYDVKM. V shed 6 bases, J shed 4 bases, and the junction held 12 bases outside the gene matches. This CDR3 spans 16 amino acids. The chain's CDR3 is CASSRGGGGIYNEQFF. The CDR3 DNA is TGTGCCAGCAGCAGAGGTGGGGGAGGGATATACAATGAGCAGTTCTTC.

The rearrangement uses TRBV27 and TRBJ2-3; D is uncertain. Trimming cost V 6 bases and J 6 bases, with 16 bases left between them. The CDR3 is 14 amino acids. Germline V CDR1 and CDR2: MNHEY, SMNVEV (reference sequence). The chain's CDR3 is CASRSPRPSDTQYF. The CDR3 DNA reads TGTGCCAGCAGATCCCCCCGCCCCTCCGATACGCAGTATTTT.

This clonotype was observed a few times. V gene TRBV5-1 combines with J gene TRBJ2-7, with TRBD2 identical over 9 bases. V lost 4 bases to trimming and J lost 5 bases; unmatched junction nucleotides: 4. The CDR3 contains 13 residues. Germline V gene data show CDR1 as SGHRS and CDR2 as YFSETQ. The CDR3: CASSISGSNEQYF. CDR3 DNA sequence: TGCGCCAGCAGCATTAGCGGGAGCAACGAGCAGTACTTC.

Concerning this clonotype: A read error is possible here, since a much larger clone lies one base away. The rearrangement joins TRBV12-3 or TRBV12-4 to TRBJ2-5, with D maybe TRBD1 (5 bases). The CDR3 consists of 13 residues. Trimming pared 0 bases from V and 11 bases from J, leaving 13 bases between. The CDR3 region has the DNA TGTGCCAGCAGTTTAGCCAGGGCTCAAGAGCAGTACTTC. Protein product: CASSLARAQEQYF.

This clonotype appeared many times. The CDR3: CASSYIQGYEQYF. CDR3 nucleotide sequence: TGTGCCAGCAGTTACATACAGGGCTACGAGCAGTACTTC. V and J are TRBV6-6 and TRBJ2-7, with a tentative D call TRBD1 (6 bases). The CDR3 is 13 amino acids. Trimming took 2 bases from V and 3 from J, leaving 8 bases between them. CDR1 is MNHNY, CDR2 SVGAGI, per germline (reference sequence).

Note on this clonotype: A much larger clone differs from this one at a single base, so this may be a read error. The CDR3 region has the DNA TGTGCCAGCAGTTTCAACTCCTATAATTCACCCCTCCACTTT. This encodes CASSFNSYNSPLHF. The chain recombines TRBV28 with TRBJ1-6; D is undetermined. This CDR3 contains 14 residues. V was trimmed by 3 bases and J by 0 bases, leaving 3 bases between them. Germline CDR1 MDHEN, CDR2 SYDVKM.

V usage is TRBV29-1 and J usage is TRBJ2-1; 10 bases align to TRBD2. The J call may be mistaken, given a closer DNA end match to TRBJ2-7. The length of the CDR3 is 17 residues. CDR1 SQVTM and CDR2 ANQGSEA come from the germline V gene. Here the CDR3 DNA reads TGCAGACAAATTACACCGGGTAGCGGGAGGTGGTACAATGAGCAGTACTTC. Protein: CRQITPGSGRWYNEQYF.